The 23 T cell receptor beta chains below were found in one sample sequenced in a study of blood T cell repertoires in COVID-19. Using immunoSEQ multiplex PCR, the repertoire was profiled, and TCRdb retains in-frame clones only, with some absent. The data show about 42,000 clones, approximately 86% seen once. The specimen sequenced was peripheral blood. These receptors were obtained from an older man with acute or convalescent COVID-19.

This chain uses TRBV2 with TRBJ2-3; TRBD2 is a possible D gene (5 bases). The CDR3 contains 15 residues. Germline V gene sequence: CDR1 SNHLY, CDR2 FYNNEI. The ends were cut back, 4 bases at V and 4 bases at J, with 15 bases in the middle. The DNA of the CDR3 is TGTGCCAGCAGTGTTCGTTCGGGGATAGCAGATACGCAGTATTTT. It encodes CASSVRSGIADTQYF.

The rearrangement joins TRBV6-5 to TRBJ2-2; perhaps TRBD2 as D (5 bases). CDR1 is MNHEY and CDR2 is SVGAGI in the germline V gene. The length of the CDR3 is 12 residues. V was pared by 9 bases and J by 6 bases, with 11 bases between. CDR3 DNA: TGTGCCAGTACTAGGGTGGCCGGGGAGCTGTTTTTT. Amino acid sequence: CASTRVAGELFF.

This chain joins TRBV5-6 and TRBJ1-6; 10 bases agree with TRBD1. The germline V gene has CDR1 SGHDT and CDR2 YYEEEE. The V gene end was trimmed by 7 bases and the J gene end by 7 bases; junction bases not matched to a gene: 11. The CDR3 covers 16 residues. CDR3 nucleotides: TGTGCCAGCCGAGGGGACAGGGGATTTGGGAATTCACCCCTCCACTTT. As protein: CASRGDRGFGNSPLHF.

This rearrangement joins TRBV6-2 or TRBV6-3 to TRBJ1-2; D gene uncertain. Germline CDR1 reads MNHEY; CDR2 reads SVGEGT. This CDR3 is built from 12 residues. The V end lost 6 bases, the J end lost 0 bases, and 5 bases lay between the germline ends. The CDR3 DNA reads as TGTGCCAGCAGCGAGGCTAACTATGGCTACACCTTC. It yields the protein CASSEANYGYTF.

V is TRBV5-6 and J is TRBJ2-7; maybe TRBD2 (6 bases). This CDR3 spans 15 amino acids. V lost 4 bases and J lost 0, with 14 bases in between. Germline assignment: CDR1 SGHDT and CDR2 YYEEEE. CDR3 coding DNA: TGTGCCAGCAGCCTCGGAGGGGCACCCTCCTACGAGCAGTACTTC. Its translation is CASSLGGAPSYEQYF. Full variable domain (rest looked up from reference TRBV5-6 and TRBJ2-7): DAGVTQSPTHLIKTRGQQVTLRCSPKSGHDTVSWYQQALGQGPQFIFQYYEEEERQRGNFPDRFSGHQFPNYSSELNVNALLLGDSALYLCASSLGGAPSYEQYFGPGTRLTVT.

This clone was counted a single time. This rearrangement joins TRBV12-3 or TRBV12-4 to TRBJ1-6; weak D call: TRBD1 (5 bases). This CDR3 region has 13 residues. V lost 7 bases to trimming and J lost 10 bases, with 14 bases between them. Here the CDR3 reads CASTFQQDSPLHF. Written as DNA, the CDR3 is TGTGCCAGCACCTTCCAACAGGACTCACCCCTCCACTTT.

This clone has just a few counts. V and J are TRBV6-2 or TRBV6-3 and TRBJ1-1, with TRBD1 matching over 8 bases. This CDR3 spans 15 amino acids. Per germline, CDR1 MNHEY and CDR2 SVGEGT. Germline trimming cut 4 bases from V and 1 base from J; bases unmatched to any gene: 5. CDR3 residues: CASSSTTGANTEAFF. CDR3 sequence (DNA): TGTGCCAGCAGTTCCACGACAGGGGCGAACACTGAAGCTTTCTTT.

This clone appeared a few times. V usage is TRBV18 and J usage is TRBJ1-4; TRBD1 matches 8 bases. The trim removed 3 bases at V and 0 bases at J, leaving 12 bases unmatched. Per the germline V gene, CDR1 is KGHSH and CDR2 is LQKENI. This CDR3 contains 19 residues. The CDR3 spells CASSPGDRIHVATNEKLFF. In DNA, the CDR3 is TGTGCCAGCTCACCTGGGGACAGGATACATGTTGCAACTAATGAAAAACTGTTTTTT. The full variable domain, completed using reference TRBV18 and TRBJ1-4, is NAGVMQNPRHLVRRRGQEARLRCSPMKGHSHVYWYRQLPEEGLKFMVYLQKENIIDESGMPKERFSAEFPKEGPSILRIQQVVRGDSAAYFCASSPGDRIHVATNEKLFFGSGTQLSVL.

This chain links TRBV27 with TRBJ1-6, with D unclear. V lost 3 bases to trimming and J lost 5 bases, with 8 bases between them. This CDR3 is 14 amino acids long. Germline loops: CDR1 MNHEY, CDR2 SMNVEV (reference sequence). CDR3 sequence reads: CASSFRRNNSPLHF. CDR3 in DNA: TGTGCCAGCAGTTTCCGCAGGAATAATTCACCCCTCCACTTT.

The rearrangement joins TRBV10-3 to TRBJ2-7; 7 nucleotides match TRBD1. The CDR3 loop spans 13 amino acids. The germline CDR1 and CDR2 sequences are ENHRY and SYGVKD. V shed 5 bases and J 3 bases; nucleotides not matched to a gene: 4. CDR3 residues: CAISPGQFYEQYF. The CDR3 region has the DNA TGTGCCATCAGTCCGGGACAGTTCTACGAGCAGTACTTC.

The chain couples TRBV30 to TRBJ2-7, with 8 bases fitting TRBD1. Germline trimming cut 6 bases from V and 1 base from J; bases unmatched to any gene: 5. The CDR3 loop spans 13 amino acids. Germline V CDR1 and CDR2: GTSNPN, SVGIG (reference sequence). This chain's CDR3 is CACSRDRSYEQYF. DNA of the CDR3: TGTGCCTGCTCCCGGGACAGGTCCTACGAGCAGTACTTC.

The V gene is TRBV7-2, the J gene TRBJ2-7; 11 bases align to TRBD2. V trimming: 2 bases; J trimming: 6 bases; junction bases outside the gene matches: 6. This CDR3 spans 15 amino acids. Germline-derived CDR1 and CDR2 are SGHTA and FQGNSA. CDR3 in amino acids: CASSLLAGGPREQYF. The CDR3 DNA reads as TGTGCCAGCAGCTTACTAGCGGGAGGCCCCCGCGAGCAGTACTTC. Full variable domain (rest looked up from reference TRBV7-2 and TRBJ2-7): GAGVSQSPSNKVTEKGKDVELRCDPISGHTALYWYRQSLGQGLEFLIYFQGNSAPDKSGLPSDRFSAERTGGSVSTLTIQRTQQEDSAVYLCASSLLAGGPREQYFGPGTRLTVT.

The CDR3 sequence is CASSSGTSGLQETQYF. CDR3 in DNA: TGCGCCAGCAGTAGCGGGACTAGCGGCTTACAAGAGACCCAGTACTTC. The rearrangement uses TRBV23-1 and TRBJ2-5; 11 bases fit TRBD2. TRBV23-1 falls under the ORF class, with uncertain function. The V segment lost 5 bases and the J segment 2 bases; nucleotides outside the gene matches: 7. CDR3 size: 16 residues.

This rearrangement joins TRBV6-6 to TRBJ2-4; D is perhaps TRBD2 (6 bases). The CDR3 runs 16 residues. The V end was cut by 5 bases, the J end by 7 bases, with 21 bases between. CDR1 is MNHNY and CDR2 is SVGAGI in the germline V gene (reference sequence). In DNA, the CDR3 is TGTGCCAGCAGTCCCCGGGGGTACGGGGCCCTCAACATTCAGTACTTC. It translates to CASSPRGYGALNIQYF.

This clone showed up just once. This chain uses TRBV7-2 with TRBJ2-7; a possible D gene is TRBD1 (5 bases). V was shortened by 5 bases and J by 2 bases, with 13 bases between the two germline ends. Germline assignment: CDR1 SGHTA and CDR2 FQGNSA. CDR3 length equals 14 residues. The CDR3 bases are TGTGCCAGCAGCCCCTCGGACAAAGCCTACGAGCAGTACTTC. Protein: CASSPSDKAYEQYF.

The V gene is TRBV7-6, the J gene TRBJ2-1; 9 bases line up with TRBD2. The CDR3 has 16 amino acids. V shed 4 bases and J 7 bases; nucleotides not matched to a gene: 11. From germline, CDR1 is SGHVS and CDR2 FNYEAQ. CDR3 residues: CASSSRGGATWNEQFF. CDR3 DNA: TGTGCCAGCAGCTCACGCGGGGGGGCCACTTGGAATGAGCAGTTCTTC.

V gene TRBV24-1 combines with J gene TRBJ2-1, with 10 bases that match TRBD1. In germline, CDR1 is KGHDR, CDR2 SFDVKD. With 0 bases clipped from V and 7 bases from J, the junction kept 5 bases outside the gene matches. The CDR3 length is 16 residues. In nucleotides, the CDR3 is TGTGCCACCAGTGATTTGCAGGACAGGGGGAGAAATGAGCAGTTCTTC. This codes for CATSDLQDRGRNEQFF.

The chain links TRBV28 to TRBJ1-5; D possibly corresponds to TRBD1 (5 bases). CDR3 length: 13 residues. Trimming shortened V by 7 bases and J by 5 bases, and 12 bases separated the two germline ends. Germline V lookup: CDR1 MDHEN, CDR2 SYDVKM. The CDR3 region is CASIAQGHQPQHF. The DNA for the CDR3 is TGTGCCAGCATCGCCCAGGGCCATCAGCCCCAGCATTTT.

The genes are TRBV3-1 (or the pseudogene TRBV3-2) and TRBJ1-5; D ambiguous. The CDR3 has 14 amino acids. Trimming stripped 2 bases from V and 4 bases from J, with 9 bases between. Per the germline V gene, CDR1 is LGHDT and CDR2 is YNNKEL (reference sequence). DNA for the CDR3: TGTGCCAGCAGCCAAAAGGGCGGGAATCAGCCCCAGCATTTT. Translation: CASSQKGGNQPQHF.

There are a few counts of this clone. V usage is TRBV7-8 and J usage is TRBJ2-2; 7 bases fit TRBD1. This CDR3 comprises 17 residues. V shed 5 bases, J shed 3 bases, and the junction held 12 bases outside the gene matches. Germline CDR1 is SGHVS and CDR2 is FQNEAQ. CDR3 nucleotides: TGTGCCAGCAGCCCATACTCGACAGGGTGGGACACCGGGGAGCTGTTTTTT. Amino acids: CASSPYSTGWDTGELFF.

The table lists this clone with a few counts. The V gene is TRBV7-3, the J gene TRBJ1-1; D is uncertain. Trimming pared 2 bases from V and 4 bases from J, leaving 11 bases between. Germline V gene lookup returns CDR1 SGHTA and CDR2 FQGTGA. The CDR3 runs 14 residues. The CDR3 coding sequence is TGTGCCAGCAGCTTAGAATATAGTAGCACTGAAGCTTTCTTT. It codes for CASSLEYSSTEAFF.

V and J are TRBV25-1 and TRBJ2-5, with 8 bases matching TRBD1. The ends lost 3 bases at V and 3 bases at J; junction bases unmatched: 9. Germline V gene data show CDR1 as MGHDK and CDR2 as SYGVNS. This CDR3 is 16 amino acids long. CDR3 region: CASSDLGQALKETQYF. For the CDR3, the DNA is TGTGCCAGCAGTGATCTGGGACAGGCCCTAAAAGAGACCCAGTACTTC. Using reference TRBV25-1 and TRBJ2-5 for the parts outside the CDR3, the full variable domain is EADIYQTPRYLVIGTGKKITLECSQTMGHDKMYWYQQDPGMELHLIHYSYGVNSTEKGDLSSESTVSRIRTEHFPLTLESARPSHTSQYLCASSDLGQALKETQYFGPGTRLLVL.

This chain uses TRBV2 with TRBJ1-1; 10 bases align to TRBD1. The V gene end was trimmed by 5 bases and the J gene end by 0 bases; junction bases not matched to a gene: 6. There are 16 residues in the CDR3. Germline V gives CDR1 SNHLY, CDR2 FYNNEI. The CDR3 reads CASSLDRGLVNTEAFF. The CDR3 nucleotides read TGTGCCAGCAGTCTCGACAGGGGGCTGGTGAACACTGAAGCTTTCTTT.